One sample yielded the 14 T cell receptor beta chains listed below, sequenced in a study of cytomegalovirus exposure and HLA in healthy donors. PCR amplification relied on 60 Vbeta primers (plus 13 Jbeta primers). The data were produced by immunoSEQ multiplex PCR, yet TCRdb's version contains in-frame clones alone and is incomplete. The sample records 95,000 to 150,000 clones, more than 60% being singletons. Sequencing used PBMCs. The receptors were sampled from a woman between 40 and 55 years old in good health and CMV-seronegative.

This clone was observed a handful of times. The J gene is TRBJ1-1, the V gene TRBV6-1; 7 nucleotides line up with TRBD1. CDR1 is MNHNS and CDR2 is SASEGT in the germline V gene. With V trimmed by 7 bases and J by 1 base, 9 bases remained unmatched. The CDR3 has 15 residues. The CDR3 nucleotides are TGTGCCAGCATAAGGGACAGTTCCCCGAACACTGAAGCTTTCTTT. Encoded protein: CASIRDSSPNTEAFF.

The J gene is TRBJ1-5, the V gene TRBV5-5; 9 bases are shared with TRBD1. The CDR3 consists of 15 residues. Germline V gives CDR1 SGHKS, CDR2 YYEKEE (reference sequence). Trimming at V came to 4 bases and at J to 1 base, leaving 3 bases not matched to a gene. The chain's CDR3 is CASSRTGVSNQPQHF. CDR3 nucleotides: TGTGCCAGCAGCCGGACAGGGGTCAGCAATCAGCCCCAGCATTTT.

Notes on this clone: Germline is not matched at one junction end, which may reflect a read error. The gene calls are TRBV27 and TRBJ1-6, with D possibly TRBD1 on 5 matching bases. The CDR3 length is 15 residues. Germline values: CDR1 MNHEY, CDR2 SMNVEV (reference sequence). CDR3 in amino acids: CASSLLAGGDSPPHF. DNA of the CDR3: TGTGCCAGCAGTTTATTGGCGGGGGGAGATTCACCCCCCCACTTT.

The rearrangement links TRBV13 to TRBJ2-2, with a weak D call TRBD2 (7 bases). This CDR3 is built from 16 residues. Trimming stripped 0 bases from V and 4 bases from J, with 12 bases between. Germline V gene lookup returns CDR1 PRHDT and CDR2 FYEKMQ (reference sequence). CDR3 DNA sequence: TGTGCCAGCAGCTTAGGCGGGGGGCCGGGCACCGGGGAGCTGTTTTTT. It is translated as CASSLGGGPGTGELFF. The full variable domain, rest sourced from reference TRBV13 and TRBJ2-2, is AAGVIQSPRHLIKEKRETATLKCYPIPRHDTVYWYQQGPGQDPQFLISFYEKMQSDKGSIPDRFSAQQFSDYHSELNMSSLELGDSALYFCASSLGGGPGTGELFFGEGSRLTVL.

The V and J genes are TRBV29-1 and TRBJ1-2, with D unclear. Germline lookup yields CDR1 SQVTM and CDR2 ANQGSEA. Trimming shortened V by 6 bases and J by 2 bases, and 10 bases separated the two germline ends. The CDR3 sequence is 12 residues long. The CDR3 here is CSVRRANYGYTF. CDR3 DNA: TGCAGCGTCCGGCGGGCGAACTATGGCTACACCTTC.

The J gene is TRBJ2-5, the V gene TRBV5-8; 9 bases line up with TRBD1. This CDR3 is built from 16 residues. V was clipped by 2 bases and J by 0 bases; unmatched bases: 5. Germline V gene lookup returns CDR1 SGHTS and CDR2 YDEGEE. This chain's CDR3 is CASSFRTGANQETQYF. The CDR3 DNA sequence: TGTGCCAGCAGCTTTAGGACAGGGGCGAACCAAGAGACCCAGTACTTC.

Here the CDR3 reads CAISESQGSYEQYF. CDR3 DNA: TGTGCCATCAGTGAGTCGCAGGGCTCCTACGAGCAGTACTTC. The chain is built from TRBV10-3 and TRBJ2-7, with D perhaps TRBD1 (5 bases). The CDR3 is 14 amino acids. V was clipped by 0 bases and J by 0 bases, with 6 bases between them. Germline CDR1 and CDR2: ENHRY and SYGVKD.

This clone has only a few counts. The rearrangement uses TRBV5-1 and TRBJ2-3, with TRBD1 identical over 10 bases. V was clipped by 4 bases and J by 5 bases; unmatched bases: 4. Germline CDR1 SGHRS, CDR2 YFSETQ. The CDR3 is made up of 14 amino acids. CDR3 protein: CASSTDRGKDTQYF. DNA for the CDR3: TGCGCCAGCAGCACGGACAGGGGGAAAGATACGCAGTATTTT.

J is TRBJ2-7 and V is TRBV6-4; D may be TRBD1 (6 bases). V dropped 6 bases and J dropped 5 bases, with 23 bases sitting between them. Looked up from germline, CDR1 is MRHNA and CDR2 is SNTAGT. This CDR3 has 16 residues. The CDR3 sequence: CASSLSYRGHGDEQYF. The CDR3 DNA reads as TGTGCCAGCAGCCTTTCCTACCGGGGACATGGGGACGAGCAGTACTTC.

J is TRBJ2-7 and V is TRBV6-6; a possible D gene is TRBD2 (5 bases). V lost 8 bases to trimming and J lost 7 bases, with 21 bases between them. The CDR3 covers 14 residues. Germline-derived CDR1 and CDR2 are MNHNY and SVGAGI (reference sequence). The CDR3 DNA is TGTGCCAGCGGTCTTCGGGGTTCGCTTGAAGAGCAGTACTTC. Its translation: CASGLRGSLEEQYF.

The table lists this clone with a few counts. The chain employs TRBV4-2 and TRBJ1-2; no reliable D call. The CDR3 totals 13 residues. Between the trimmed V and J ends, which lost 0 bases and 5 bases, there was a span of 7 bases. Germline V gene sequence: CDR1 LGHNA, CDR2 YNFKEQ. In nucleotides, the CDR3 is TGTGCCAGCAGCCAAGAATCCGGGTATGGCTACACCTTC. Translated, it gives CASSQESGYGYTF.

The chain carries TRBV19 and TRBJ2-7; 7 bases agree with TRBD2. Per germline, CDR1 LNHDA and CDR2 SQIVND (reference sequence). The CDR3 consists of 14 residues. The trim removed 4 bases at V and 0 bases at J, leaving 3 bases unmatched. The CDR3 DNA is TGTGCCAGTAGTAACCAGCGGGACTCCTACGAGCAGTACTTC. Residues: CASSNQRDSYEQYF.

V usage is TRBV21-1 and J usage is TRBJ1-2; TRBD1 was called by the table and not checked on the DNA. TRBV21-1 is a pseudogene. This CDR3 contains 12 residues. CDR3 in amino acids: CASSQGAYGYTF. DNA of the CDR3: TGTGCCAGCAGCCAGGGGGCCTATGGCTACACCTTC.

Note on this clone: The junction and the germline gene differ at one end; a read error may be behind it. J is TRBJ2-1 and V is TRBV7-9; D ambiguous. This CDR3 region has 12 residues. Germline CDR1 reads SEHNR; CDR2 reads FQNEAQ (reference sequence). In nucleotides, the CDR3 is TGTTCCAGCAGCTGGCAGGCTTTTGGGCAGTTCTTC. It is translated as CSSSWQAFGQFF.